The 28 T cell receptor beta chains given below trace back to one sample, sequenced in a study of blood T cell repertoires in COVID-19. Data came from immunoSEQ multiplex PCR; TCRdb stores just in-frame clones and leaves some out. The sample holds about 230,000 clones; 65% to 90% are singletons and the top ten take 4% to 6%. Sequenced sample: peripheral blood. These receptors came from a man aged 50 to 59 with COVID-19, enrolled during active disease.

This sequence joins TRBV2 and TRBJ1-1; 7 nucleotides agree with TRBD1. The CDR3 contains 12 residues. Trimming took 6 bases from V and 10 from J; bases not matched to a gene: 8. Germline V gene data show CDR1 as SNHLY and CDR2 as FYNNEI. CDR3 amino acids: CASRWDSEGAFF. DNA for the CDR3: TGTGCCAGCAGGTGGGACAGCGAAGGAGCTTTCTTT.

The chain recombines TRBV5-1 with TRBJ1-6; 7 nucleotides agree with TRBD1. The germline CDR1 and CDR2 sequences are SGHRS and YFSETQ. This CDR3 contains 22 residues. V lost 3 bases and J lost 0; bases outside the gene matches: 21. This chain's CDR3 is CASSSGGYRDSLRSSYNSPLHF. The DNA for the CDR3 is TGCGCCAGCAGCTCCGGAGGATACCGGGACAGTCTTCGGAGCTCCTATAATTCACCCCTCCACTTT. Using reference TRBV5-1 and TRBJ1-6 for the parts outside the CDR3, the full variable domain is KAGVTQTPRYLIKTRGQQVTLSCSPISGHRSVSWYQQTPGQGLQFLFEYFSETQRNKGNFPGRFSGRQFSNSRSEMNVSTLELGDSALYLCASSSGGYRDSLRSSYNSPLHFGNGTRLTVT.

The chain uses TRBV10-1 and TRBJ2-5; TRBD2 is a possible D gene (5 bases). Trimming removed 1 base from V and 4 bases from J, with 7 bases in between. Germline V gene lookup returns CDR1 WNHNN and CDR2 SYGVQD (reference sequence). This CDR3 has 13 residues. CDR3 loop: CASSEYSGETQYF. The CDR3 bases are TGCGCCAGCAGTGAGTACAGCGGAGAGACCCAGTACTTC.

V and J are TRBV15 and TRBJ2-7, with D perhaps matching TRBD2 (7 bases). V shed 0 bases and J shed 0 bases, with 15 bases lying between them. The CDR3 totals 17 residues. Germline CDR1 is LNHNV and CDR2 is YYDKDF (reference sequence). This CDR3 is CATSRDRRGPLSYEQYF. The CDR3 DNA sequence: TGTGCCACCAGCAGAGACAGGCGGGGGCCGCTCTCCTACGAGCAGTACTTC.

This chain joins TRBV9 and TRBJ2-3; 9 bases line up with TRBD2. Unmatched junction bases numbered 18, after V lost 4 bases and J lost 0 bases. CDR3 length equals 20 residues. Germline CDR1 reads SGDLS; CDR2 reads YYNGEE. DNA for the CDR3: TGTGCCAGCAGCCCCCGCGGCGGGGGGGCTGGGGTTTTTAGCACAGATACGCAGTATTTT. Translating it yields CASSPRGGGAGVFSTDTQYF.

The chain links TRBV12-3 or TRBV12-4 to TRBJ1-2; D unclear. Trimming removed 3 bases at V and 7 bases at J, with 9 bases between. The CDR3 totals 12 residues. The CDR3 DNA reads TGTGCCAGCAGTTTGCTAGGCTTTGGCTACACCTTC. Amino acid sequence: CASSLLGFGYTF.

CDR3: CSVMTGGWGNQPQHF. The CDR3 DNA is TGCAGCGTTATGACTGGGGGCTGGGGCAATCAGCCCCAGCATTTT. V is TRBV29-1 and J is TRBJ1-5, with D perhaps TRBD1 (6 bases). Looked up from germline, CDR1 is SQVTM and CDR2 is ANQGSEA. This CDR3 contains 15 residues. The ends were cut back, 5 bases at V and 2 bases at J, with 16 bases in the middle.

J is TRBJ1-1 and V is TRBV5-8; D not certain. The V gene's germline CDR1 is SGHTS and CDR2 YDEGEE. Trimming took 2 bases from V and 7 from J, leaving 9 bases between them. The length of the CDR3 is 12 residues. The CDR3 bases are TGTGCCAGCAGCTTACGGGTGGTTGAAGCTTTCTTT. Translated: CASSLRVVEAFF.

The chain recombines TRBV7-9 with TRBJ2-7, with 7 bases lining up with TRBD2. The V gene end was trimmed by 3 bases and the J gene end by 5 bases; junction bases not matched to a gene: 10. The CDR3 covers 15 residues. Germline V gene lookup returns CDR1 SEHNR and CDR2 FQNEAQ (reference sequence). The CDR3 here is CASSFTWGGYDEQYF. CDR3 DNA sequence: TGTGCCAGCAGCTTCACCTGGGGGGGTTATGACGAGCAGTACTTC.

The gene calls are TRBV5-3 and TRBJ1-1; D call uncertain. TRBV5-3 is an ORF; its function is uncertain. With 4 bases removed from V and 7 bases from J, the gap between germline ends came to 17 bases. The CDR3 totals 14 residues. The CDR3 DNA reads as TGTGCCAGAAGCCCAGAGGGTAGAATTGATGAAGCTTTCTTT. Translated: CARSPEGRIDEAFF.

V and J are TRBV5-5 and TRBJ2-6; the match to TRBD1 covers 7 bases. This CDR3 has 18 residues. Germline V CDR1 and CDR2: SGHKS, YYEKEE (reference sequence). V shed 4 bases and J 0 bases; nucleotides not matched to a gene: 10. This CDR3 is CASSLQGDGISGANVLTF. DNA for the CDR3: TGTGCCAGCAGCCTGCAGGGGGACGGAATCTCTGGGGCCAACGTCCTGACTTTC.

The chain combines TRBV3-1 (or the pseudogene TRBV3-2) with TRBJ2-2; 7 nucleotides match TRBD2. V shed 4 bases, J shed 5 bases, and the junction held 13 bases outside the gene matches. This CDR3 has 17 amino acids. Germline V gives CDR1 LGHDT, CDR2 YNNKEL (reference sequence). The CDR3 region is CASSRPRGGVGTGELFF. The CDR3 DNA reads as TGTGCCAGCAGCCGCCCCCGTGGGGGGGTTGGAACCGGGGAGCTGTTTTTT.

The chain is built from TRBV15 and TRBJ2-5; 11 positions agree with TRBD2. The CDR3 consists of 15 residues. Germline V CDR1 and CDR2: LNHNV, YYDKDF (reference sequence). The trim removed 0 bases at V and 5 bases at J, leaving 2 bases unmatched. CDR3 region: CATSRDVAGGETQYF. CDR3 nucleotide sequence: TGTGCCACCAGCAGAGATGTAGCGGGAGGGGAGACCCAGTACTTC.

The chain is built from TRBV29-1 and TRBJ2-3, with D maybe TRBD2 (7 bases). The CDR3 runs 15 residues. V gave up 5 bases and J gave up 1 base, with 16 bases separating them. Germline V gene data show CDR1 as SQVTM and CDR2 as ANQGSEA. The CDR3 protein is CSVPGVRGRTDTQYF. The CDR3 region has the DNA TGCAGCGTTCCGGGGGTGCGGGGGCGCACAGATACGCAGTATTTT.

The V call is TRBV5-1, the J call TRBJ1-6; the D gene is possibly TRBD1 (5 bases). Germline V lookup: CDR1 SGHRS, CDR2 YFSETQ. The V end was cut by 1 base, the J end by 10 bases, with 21 bases between. The CDR3 has 17 residues. The CDR3 nucleotides read TGCGCCAGCAGCTTGTCCGGCCTACAGGACCGTCGGTCACCCCTCCACTTT. Residues: CASSLSGLQDRRSPLHF.

This sequence joins TRBV25-1 and TRBJ1-2; TRBD1 is a possible D gene (6 bases). Looked up from germline, CDR1 is MGHDK and CDR2 is SYGVNS. Between the trimmed V and J ends, which lost 4 bases and 4 bases, there was a span of 13 bases. CDR3 length: 14 residues. This CDR3 reads CASSGQVGSYGYTF. The CDR3 coding sequence is TGTGCCAGCAGTGGACAGGTCGGTAGCTATGGCTACACCTTC.

This chain links TRBV28 with TRBJ1-4; D ambiguous. V lost 10 bases, J lost 2 bases, and 14 bases lay in between. Germline-derived CDR1 and CDR2 are MDHEN and SYDVKM. There are 14 residues in the CDR3. CDR3 in DNA: TGTGCCATCAACCTGGCAGGCACTAATGAAAAACTGTTTTTT. This sequence encodes CAINLAGTNEKLFF.

A single count supports this clone. The genes are TRBV7-2 and TRBJ2-6; TRBD1 agrees at 10 bases. CDR3 length: 18 residues. Trimming removed 9 bases from V and 0 bases from J; junction bases left unmatched: 11. Germline V gene data show CDR1 as SGHTA and CDR2 as FQGNSA. This CDR3 is CASPTPGQGLSGANVLTF. The DNA for the CDR3 is TGTGCCAGTCCGACCCCGGGACAGGGGCTCTCTGGGGCCAACGTCCTGACTTTC.

The CDR3 DNA sequence: TGTGCCAGCAGCGTGGGGGGACAGGGGTCCCAGCATTTT. Encoded protein: CASSVGGQGSQHF. The V gene is TRBV6-5, the J gene TRBJ1-5; 10 bases are a match to TRBD1. This CDR3 region has 13 residues. Germline CDR1 and CDR2: MNHEY and SVGAGI. The J segment lost 11 bases and the V segment lost 6 bases, leaving 7 bases of the junction unmatched.

This chain uses TRBV10-3 with TRBJ2-2; 7 positions match TRBD2. With 0 bases clipped from V and 6 bases from J, the junction kept 10 bases outside the gene matches. This CDR3 region has 17 residues. Germline loops: CDR1 ENHRY, CDR2 SYGVKD. This CDR3 reads CAISESTAGFKAGELFF. In DNA, the CDR3 is TGTGCCATCAGTGAGTCGACAGCGGGGTTTAAGGCCGGGGAGCTGTTTTTT.

V and J are TRBV5-6 and TRBJ2-1; maybe TRBD1 (5 bases). There are 15 residues in the CDR3. Germline lookup yields CDR1 SGHDT and CDR2 YYEEEE. V lost 1 base to trimming and J lost 5 bases, with 13 bases between them. CDR3 sequence: CASSLRRQRNNEQFF. As DNA, the CDR3 is TGTGCCAGCAGCTTGAGGCGACAGAGAAACAATGAGCAGTTCTTC.

This chain connects TRBV9 to TRBJ2-2; a possible D gene is TRBD1 (5 bases). The CDR3 has 15 amino acids. V lost 0 bases and J lost 3, with 9 bases in between. CDR1 is SGDLS and CDR2 is YYNGEE in the germline V gene. This chain's CDR3 is CASSVEGRYTGELFF. CDR3 coding DNA: TGTGCCAGCAGCGTAGAGGGGCGATACACCGGGGAGCTGTTTTTT.

The chain has TRBV5-4 and TRBJ2-3; no definite D call. The CDR3 extends over 16 amino acids. Germline CDR1 is SGHNT and CDR2 is YYREEE (reference sequence). The V and J ends lost 3 bases and 1 base respectively, with 15 bases between them. The CDR3 spells CASSYWISRGTDTQYF. In DNA form, the CDR3 reads TGTGCCAGCAGCTACTGGATTAGCCGGGGCACAGATACGCAGTATTTT.

CDR3 protein: CASSRDRAGEKLFF. For the CDR3, the DNA is TGTGCCAGCAGCAGAGACAGGGCCGGTGAAAAACTGTTTTTT. The chain carries TRBV11-1 and TRBJ1-4, with 7 bases fitting TRBD1. Germline loops: CDR1 SGHAT, CDR2 FQDESV (reference sequence). J gave up 7 bases and V 5 bases, and 7 bases lay outside the gene matches. CDR3 length: 14 residues.

The J gene is TRBJ1-5, the V gene TRBV6-5; D remains unclear. Germline V gene sequence: CDR1 MNHEY, CDR2 SVGAGI. Trimming left V 6 bases short and J 2 bases short, with 14 bases between. This CDR3 is 15 amino acids long. CDR3 sequence reads: CASSSTGLGNQPQHF. DNA of the CDR3: TGTGCCAGCAGCTCAACTGGGCTTGGCAATCAGCCCCAGCATTTT.

This sequence joins TRBV9 and TRBJ2-2; 7 bases agree with TRBD2. Germline lookup yields CDR1 SGDLS and CDR2 YYNGEE. CDR3 size: 15 residues. V was clipped by 1 base and J by 3 bases; unmatched bases: 3. CDR3 in amino acids: CASSVRSGDTGELFF. In nucleotides, the CDR3 is TGTGCCAGCAGCGTAAGGAGCGGGGACACCGGGGAGCTGTTTTTT.

The chain couples TRBV7-2 to TRBJ1-5; the D is unclear. V lost 2 bases and J 7 bases, leaving 12 bases between the germline ends. The CDR3 contains 14 residues. Germline CDR1 SGHTA, CDR2 FQGNSA. For the CDR3, the DNA is TGTGCCAGCAGCTTATTAGAGGGTCGACAGCCCCAGCATTTT. This encodes CASSLLEGRQPQHF.

V and J are TRBV6-5 and TRBJ1-4; unclear D gene. V lost 6 bases to trimming and J lost 8 bases, with 19 bases between them. Germline V CDR1 and CDR2: MNHEY, SVGAGI. CDR3 length: 15 amino acids. CDR3 residues: CASRLSGGSGEKLFF. In DNA, the CDR3 is TGTGCCAGCAGACTCAGTGGAGGGTCGGGGGAAAAACTGTTTTTT.